Shown below are 10 T cell receptor beta chains from a single sample sequenced in a study of blood T cell repertoires in COVID-19 (dated by TCRdb to 2018 to 2021). Libraries came from the immunoSEQ multiplex PCR assay. TCRdb took over this immuneACCESS table, retaining in-frame rearrangements with V and J assigned. Such tables are incomplete; in checked studies, under half of the missing clones stem from an unresolved V gene, and the remainder is unexplained. Present in this sample are a few hundred thousand clones, 70% to 90% of which were seen just once. Roughly 2% of the sample goes to the ten largest clones. Specimen: peripheral blood. The receptors originated from a woman aged 50 to 60 with acute or convalescent COVID-19.

This chain uses TRBV19 with TRBJ1-4; D is uncertain. V was pared by 3 bases and J by 5 bases, with 10 bases between. This CDR3 is 14 amino acids long. Germline lookup yields CDR1 LNHDA and CDR2 SQIVND (reference sequence). CDR3 in DNA: TGTGCCAGTAGTATCATTCGGGAGAATGAAAAACTGTTTTTT. Its translation is CASSIIRENEKLFF.

This sequence joins TRBV12-2 and TRBJ2-1; the table names TRBD2, a call not compared with the DNA. TRBV12-2 is classified as a pseudogene. The CDR3 consists of 14 residues. DNA for the CDR3: TGTGCAAGTCGCTTAGTGGAGGTTTACAATGAGCAGTTCTTC. Its translation is CASRLVEVYNEQFF.

Only a few counts were recorded for this clone. The chain links TRBV2 to TRBJ2-1; maybe TRBD2 (6 bases). V was pared by 2 bases and J by 3 bases, with 8 bases between. Germline-derived CDR1 and CDR2 are SNHLY and FYNNEI. The CDR3 covers 14 residues. Here the CDR3 reads CASSEWGDYNEQFF. The CDR3 DNA sequence: TGTGCCAGCAGTGAATGGGGGGACTACAATGAGCAGTTCTTC.

V and J are TRBV6-5 and TRBJ1-1, with D unclear. V gave up 5 bases and J gave up 5 bases, with 18 bases separating them. Germline lookup yields CDR1 MNHEY and CDR2 SVGAGI. CDR3 length equals 15 residues. Here the CDR3 reads CASSPGVGFWTEAFF. CDR3 nucleotide sequence: TGTGCCAGCAGTCCCGGGGTAGGGTTTTGGACTGAAGCTTTCTTT.

V usage is TRBV6-5 and J usage is TRBJ1-6, with a possible D match to TRBD1 (5 bases). The germline V gene encodes CDR1 MNHEY and CDR2 SVGAGI. Trimming stripped 2 bases from V and 8 bases from J, with 13 bases between. The CDR3 runs 15 residues. This CDR3 is CASSYGQGFDSPLHF. The CDR3 nucleotides read TGTGCCAGCAGTTACGGGCAGGGCTTTGATTCACCCCTCCACTTT.

This chain connects TRBV18 to TRBJ2-7; a weak D match, TRBD1 (5 bases). Trimming stripped 4 bases from V and 3 bases from J, with 10 bases between. Per germline, CDR1 KGHSH and CDR2 LQKENI. The CDR3 length is 13 residues. The CDR3 loop is CASSRQRIYEQYF. The DNA of the CDR3 is TGTGCCAGCTCACGACAGAGAATCTACGAGCAGTACTTC.

The chain links TRBV10-2 to TRBJ2-1; tentative D call: TRBD2 (6 bases). This CDR3 region has 15 residues. Germline assignment: CDR1 WSHSY and CDR2 SAAADI. V shed 5 bases and J shed 0 bases, with 11 bases lying between them. Written as DNA, the CDR3 is TGCGCCAGCAGTCCTACTAGCCCCTCCTACAATGAGCAGTTCTTC. The encoded protein is CASSPTSPSYNEQFF.

The chain links TRBV5-6 to TRBJ2-3; D is undetermined. V was cut by 5 bases and J by 4 bases, with 8 bases left in between. The length of the CDR3 is 12 residues. Germline V CDR1 and CDR2: SGHDT, YYEEEE. The CDR3 region is CASRVRADTQYF. The CDR3 bases are TGTGCCAGCAGGGTCCGGGCAGATACGCAGTATTTT.

The chain links TRBV18 to TRBJ2-2; maybe TRBD1 (6 bases). Trimming took off 3 bases at V and 4 bases at J, with 9 bases between the two ends. The V gene's germline CDR1 is KGHSH and CDR2 LQKENI. The CDR3 length is 14 residues. DNA for the CDR3: TGTGCCAGCTCACCCATCAGGGGCACCGGGGAGCTGTTTTTT. Its translation: CASSPIRGTGELFF. The variable domain in full, completed from reference TRBV18 and TRBJ2-2, reads NAGVMQNPRHLVRRRGQEARLRCSPMKGHSHVYWYRQLPEEGLKFMVYLQKENIIDESGMPKERFSAEFPKEGPSILRIQQVVRGDSAAYFCASSPIRGTGELFFGEGSRLTVL.

The CDR3 DNA reads as TGCGCCAGCAGCCAGGGGCTCGGGCAAGAGACCCAGTACTTC. Protein product: CASSQGLGQETQYF. This chain links TRBV4-3 with TRBJ2-5; tentatively, D is TRBD1 (5 bases). Looked up from germline, CDR1 is LGHNA and CDR2 is YSLEER. Deletions cut 3 bases from V and 2 bases from J, with 10 bases between. CDR3 length equals 14 residues.